These 19 T cell receptor beta chains share one sample of origin, sequenced in a study of T-cell memory formation after mild COVID-19. TCRdb itself ran the 5' RACE reads through MiXCR, one entry per CDR3 protein. The profile covers approximately 180,000 distinct CDR3 sequences, with roughly 17% appearing a single time and 2% to 2.5% taken by the ten largest. Sequencing was done on a sample of PBMCs or a T cell subset sorted from them (not recorded which). The receptors stem from an adult woman who had mild COVID-19 (a few samples of this study predate the infection). Cell type and time point are not known.

The rearrangement joins TRBV12-3 or TRBV12-4 to TRBJ1-2; no clear D gene. V was trimmed by 6 bases and J by 3 bases, leaving 14 bases between them. This CDR3 spans 14 amino acids. CDR3 DNA sequence: TGTGCCAGCAGCCCCGGGGTGTGGGACTATGGCTACACCTTC. Translation gives CASSPGVWDYGYTF.

The chain carries TRBV7-8 and TRBJ2-1; 7 bases are a match to TRBD1. Trimming cost V 8 bases and J 1 base; bases outside gene matches: 8. From germline, CDR1 is SGHVS and CDR2 FQNEAQ. The CDR3 length is 15 residues. The DNA for the CDR3 is TGTGCCAGCCTAATTGACAGGGCTTCCTACAATGAGCAGTTCTTC. Translated: CASLIDRASYNEQFF. Complete variable domain (other parts from reference TRBV7-8 and TRBJ2-1): GAGVSQSPRYKVAKRGQDVALRCDPISGHVSLFWYQQALGQGPEFLTYFQNEAQLDKSGLPSDRFFAERPEGSVSTLKIQRTQQEDSAVYLCASLIDRASYNEQFFGPGTRLTVL.

There are a few counts of this clonotype. The chain recombines TRBV18 with TRBJ1-1; unclear D gene. Trimming took off 3 bases at V and 5 bases at J, with 10 bases between the two ends. The CDR3 covers 13 residues. Per the germline V gene, CDR1 is KGHSH and CDR2 is LQKENI. For the CDR3, the DNA is TGTGCCAGCTCACCGCAACTAAATACTGAAGCTTTCTTT. This codes for CASSPQLNTEAFF.

The chain links TRBV11-1 to TRBJ2-2; 7 bases match TRBD1. Trimming at V came to 5 bases and at J to 7 bases, leaving 7 bases not matched to a gene. The CDR3 is made up of 14 amino acids. Germline V gene sequence: CDR1 SGHAT, CDR2 FQDESV (reference sequence). Here the CDR3 DNA reads TGTGCCAGCAGCGTTGACAGGGCGGGCGGGGAGCTGTTTTTT. Amino acids: CASSVDRAGGELFF.

The chain uses TRBV6-1 and TRBJ2-7; D possibly corresponds to TRBD2 (5 bases). Germline V CDR1 and CDR2: MNHNS, SASEGT. CDR3 length: 17 residues. The ends were cut back, 6 bases at V and 3 bases at J, with 24 bases in the middle. CDR3 nucleotide sequence: TGTGCCAGCAGCCGGAAAGAATCGTCCCGGGGATTCTACGAGCAGTACTTC. Protein sequence: CASSRKESSRGFYEQYF.

This clonotype was counted ten times or more. The rearrangement uses TRBV7-9 and TRBJ2-3; the D gene is possibly TRBD2 (5 bases). Germline CDR1 SEHNR, CDR2 FQNEAQ (reference sequence). The CDR3 has 14 amino acids. Trimming removed 8 bases from V and 0 bases from J, with 12 bases in between. The CDR3 loop is CASLGGSSTDTQYF. In DNA, the CDR3 is TGTGCCAGCCTTGGCGGGTCTAGCACAGATACGCAGTATTTT. The full variable domain, rest sourced from reference TRBV7-9 and TRBJ2-3, is DTGVSQNPRHKITKRGQNVTFRCDPISEHNRLYWYRQTLGQGPEFLTYFQNEAQLEKSRLLSDRFSAERPKGSFSTLEIQRTEQGDSAMYLCASLGGSSTDTQYFGPGTRLTVL.

This clonotype was seen more than once but under ten times. The chain recombines TRBV7-2 with TRBJ1-2; 8 bases are a match to TRBD1. Germline V gene sequence: CDR1 SGHTA, CDR2 FQGNSA. Trimming removed 6 bases from V and 0 bases from J; junction bases left unmatched: 9. The CDR3 runs 16 residues. The DNA for the CDR3 is TGTGCCAGCAGGAGACAGGGGAACCTAGCTAACTATGGCTACACCTTC. It translates to CASRRQGNLANYGYTF.

The CDR3 loop reads CASSQFTVPYNEQFF. The CDR3 region has the DNA TGTGCCAGCAGCCAGTTCACGGTCCCGTACAATGAGCAGTTCTTC. V and J are TRBV3-1 and TRBJ2-1; D is unclear. Germline V gives CDR1 LGHDT, CDR2 YNNKEL (reference sequence). The V gene lost 3 bases and the J gene lost 4 bases, with 13 bases spanning the gap. The CDR3 loop spans 15 amino acids.

This clonotype was counted only a few times. V gene TRBV9 combines with J gene TRBJ2-5, with a possible D match to TRBD2 (6 bases). Germline-derived CDR1 and CDR2 are SGDLS and YYNGEE. This CDR3 is 15 amino acids long. V was clipped by 2 bases and J by 5 bases, with 16 bases between them. In nucleotides, the CDR3 is TGTGCCAGCAGCGTTGGGCGGGATGAGCGGGAGACCCAGTACTTC. Residues: CASSVGRDERETQYF.

The rearrangement uses TRBV2 and TRBJ1-1; D perhaps matches TRBD1 (5 bases). Germline V gene lookup returns CDR1 SNHLY and CDR2 FYNNEI. V lost 2 bases and J 4 bases, leaving 11 bases between the germline ends. The length of the CDR3 is 14 residues. The CDR3 spells CASSEYGGGTEAFF. The DNA of the CDR3 is TGTGCCAGCAGTGAATACGGGGGAGGCACTGAAGCTTTCTTT.

This clonotype was seen only a few times. DNA for the CDR3: TGTGCCAGCAGTCCAGGGGGCGCAGGTTCATCTAACTATGGCTACACCTTC. As protein: CASSPGGAGSSNYGYTF. V usage is TRBV28 and J usage is TRBJ1-2, with TRBD1 matching 8 bases. The CDR3 contains 17 residues. Germline V gene sequence: CDR1 MDHEN, CDR2 SYDVKM. V trimming: 5 bases; J trimming: 0 bases; junction bases outside the gene matches: 11.

V usage is TRBV12-3 or TRBV12-4 and J usage is TRBJ1-5, with 7 positions matching TRBD1. The CDR3 contains 15 residues. J was trimmed by 0 bases and V by 3 bases; bases with no gene match: 2. The CDR3 is CASSLTGYSNQPQHF. CDR3 DNA: TGTGCCAGCAGTTTGACAGGGTATAGCAATCAGCCCCAGCATTTT.

This clonotype appeared a few times. The V gene is TRBV19, the J gene TRBJ2-1; 10 bases are a match to TRBD2. The germline gives CDR1 LNHDA, CDR2 SQIVND (reference sequence). The V gene end was trimmed by 7 bases and the J gene end by 5 bases; junction bases not matched to a gene: 11. The CDR3 has 16 amino acids. This chain's CDR3 is CASTPGLLAGDNEQFF. The CDR3 DNA sequence: TGTGCCAGTACTCCCGGGTTGCTAGCGGGGGACAATGAGCAGTTCTTC.

The chain recombines TRBV29-1 with TRBJ1-4; 7 bases line up with TRBD1. The germline V gene encodes CDR1 SQVTM and CDR2 ANQGSEA. The CDR3 runs to 14 residues. V lost 4 bases, J lost 3 bases, and 5 bases stayed unmatched. The CDR3 spells CSVGVQGPNEKLFF. The DNA of the CDR3 is TGCAGCGTTGGGGTACAGGGGCCTAATGAAAAACTGTTTTTT.

This clonotype was seen only a few times. The chain combines TRBV7-2 with TRBJ2-1; 10 bases line up with TRBD2. Looked up from germline, CDR1 is SGHTA and CDR2 is FQGNSA. After removal of 8 bases from V and 0 bases from J, the junction contained 7 bases not matched to a gene. CDR3 length: 16 residues. The CDR3 DNA sequence: TGTGCCAGCGGCACCAGCGGGGGGGCCTCCTACAATGAGCAGTTCTTC. This gives the protein CASGTSGGASYNEQFF.

This clonotype was detected many times. The CDR3 protein is CASRKTSGLNEQFF. The CDR3 coding sequence is TGTGCCAGCAGAAAGACGTCGGGGCTAAATGAGCAGTTCTTC. This chain connects TRBV12-3 or TRBV12-4 to TRBJ2-1; D could derive from TRBD1 or TRBD2 (5 bases each). The V gene lost 6 bases and the J gene lost 7 bases, with 16 bases spanning the gap. This CDR3 is 14 amino acids long.

This chain connects TRBV7-6 to TRBJ2-2, with D possibly being TRBD1 (6 bases). Trimming took 6 bases from V and 2 from J, leaving 13 bases between them. Germline V CDR1 and CDR2: SGHVS, FNYEAQ. This CDR3 region has 15 residues. This CDR3 reads CASSQGQINTGELFF. The CDR3 region has the DNA TGTGCCAGCAGTCAGGGGCAGATTAACACCGGGGAGCTGTTTTTT.

The chain has TRBV12-3 or TRBV12-4 and TRBJ1-5; the D is unclear. The length of the CDR3 is 14 residues. Trimming shortened V by 5 bases and J by 0 bases, and 8 bases separated the two germline ends. The DNA for the CDR3 is TGTGCCAGCAGTGCAACCTATAGCAATCAGCCCCAGCATTTT. The encoded protein is CASSATYSNQPQHF.

This clonotype turned up a few times. The V call is TRBV20-1, the J call TRBJ1-2; D is perhaps TRBD1 (5 bases). The CDR3 length is 13 residues. Germline V lookup: CDR1 DFQATT, CDR2 SNEGSKA (reference sequence). Between the trimmed V and J ends, which lost 6 bases and 8 bases, there was a span of 19 bases. The CDR3 DNA is TGCAGTGCCACTGGGACCGTGCGGAAAGGCTACACCTTC. Encoded protein: CSATGTVRKGYTF.